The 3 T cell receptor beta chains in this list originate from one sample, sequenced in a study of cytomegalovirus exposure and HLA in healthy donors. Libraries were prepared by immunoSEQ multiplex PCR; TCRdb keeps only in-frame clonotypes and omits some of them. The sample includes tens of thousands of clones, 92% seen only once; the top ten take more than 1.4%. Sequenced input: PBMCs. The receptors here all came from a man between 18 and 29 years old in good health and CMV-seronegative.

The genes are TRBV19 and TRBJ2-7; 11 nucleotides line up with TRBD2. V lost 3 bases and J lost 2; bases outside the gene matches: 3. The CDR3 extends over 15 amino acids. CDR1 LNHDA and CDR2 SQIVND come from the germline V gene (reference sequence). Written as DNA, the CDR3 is TGTGCCAGTAGTATTATACTAGCGGGAGCCTACGAGCAGTACTTC. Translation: CASSIILAGAYEQYF.

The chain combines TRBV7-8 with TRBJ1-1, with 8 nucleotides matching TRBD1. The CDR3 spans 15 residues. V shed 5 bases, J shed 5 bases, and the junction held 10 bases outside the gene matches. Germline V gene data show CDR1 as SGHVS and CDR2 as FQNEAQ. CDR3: CASSGAGGARTEAFF. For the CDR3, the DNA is TGTGCCAGCAGCGGGGCAGGGGGCGCAAGAACTGAAGCTTTCTTT.

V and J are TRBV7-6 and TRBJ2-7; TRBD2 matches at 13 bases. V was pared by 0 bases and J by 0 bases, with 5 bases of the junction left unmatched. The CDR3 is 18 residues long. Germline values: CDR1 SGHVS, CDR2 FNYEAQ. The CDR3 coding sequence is TGTGCCAGCAGCTTAGCGGCGACTAGCGGGAGGAGCTCCTACGAGCAGTACTTC. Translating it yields CASSLAATSGRSSYEQYF.